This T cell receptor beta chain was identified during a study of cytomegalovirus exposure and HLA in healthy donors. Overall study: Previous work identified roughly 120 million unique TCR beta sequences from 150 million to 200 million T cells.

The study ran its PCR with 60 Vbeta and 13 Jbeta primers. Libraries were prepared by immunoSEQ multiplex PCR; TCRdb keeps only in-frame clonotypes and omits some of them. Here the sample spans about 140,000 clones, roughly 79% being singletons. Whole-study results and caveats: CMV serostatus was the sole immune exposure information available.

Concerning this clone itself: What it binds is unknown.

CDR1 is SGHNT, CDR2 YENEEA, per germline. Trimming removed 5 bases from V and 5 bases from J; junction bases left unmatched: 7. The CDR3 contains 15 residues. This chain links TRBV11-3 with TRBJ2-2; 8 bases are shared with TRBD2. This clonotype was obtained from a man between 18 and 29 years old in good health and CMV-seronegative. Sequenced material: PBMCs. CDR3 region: CASSPLGGVTGELFF. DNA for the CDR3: TGTGCCAGCAGCCCACTCGGGGGGGTGACCGGGGAGCTGTTTTTT. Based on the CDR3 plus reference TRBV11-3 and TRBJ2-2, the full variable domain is EAGVVQSPRYKIIEKKQPVAFWCNPISGHNTLYWYLQNLGQGPELLIRYENEEAVDDSQLPKDRFSAERLKGVDSTLKIQPAELGDSAVYLCASSPLGGVTGELFFGEGSRLTVL.